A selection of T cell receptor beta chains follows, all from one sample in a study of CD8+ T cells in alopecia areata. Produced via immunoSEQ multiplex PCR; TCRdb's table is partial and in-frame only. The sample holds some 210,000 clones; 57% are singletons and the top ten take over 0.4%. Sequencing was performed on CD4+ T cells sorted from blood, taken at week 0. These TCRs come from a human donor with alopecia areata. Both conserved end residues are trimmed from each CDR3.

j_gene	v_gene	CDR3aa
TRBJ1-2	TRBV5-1	ASSLLSNYGYT
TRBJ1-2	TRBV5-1	ASSEGPQVGWT
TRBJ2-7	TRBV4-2	ASSQDSGGLAYEQY
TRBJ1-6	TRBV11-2	ASSQTGSYNSPLH
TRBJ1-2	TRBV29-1	SVERRPYGYT
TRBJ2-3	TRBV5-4	ASSSGQGARTDTQY
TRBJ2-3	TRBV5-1	ASSDSDSTDTQY
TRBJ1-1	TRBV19	ASRRENTEAF
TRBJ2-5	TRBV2	ASNSPVGYQETQY
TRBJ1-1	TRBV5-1	ASSFSRTEAF
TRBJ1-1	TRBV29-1	SVAGARAF
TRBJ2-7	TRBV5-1	ASSFRRQAGVYEQY
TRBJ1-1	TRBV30	AWSVKRPNTEAF
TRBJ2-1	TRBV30	AWSGPSGNGNEQF
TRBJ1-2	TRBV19	ASSIGVRGYT
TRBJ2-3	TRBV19	ASTRLGGDTQY
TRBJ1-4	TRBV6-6	ASSSTGTNEKLF
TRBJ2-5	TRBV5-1	ASSSGRNQETQY
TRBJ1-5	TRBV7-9	ASSLYFGQGDNQPQH
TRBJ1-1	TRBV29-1	SVERQVNTEAF
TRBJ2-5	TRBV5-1	ASSLGQRQETQY
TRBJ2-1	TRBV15	ATSRGQSYNEQF
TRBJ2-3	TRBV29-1	SSRGRNTDTQY
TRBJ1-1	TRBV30	AWRKQPNTEAF